These T cell receptor beta chains were read from a single sample in a study of cytomegalovirus exposure and HLA in healthy donors. Generated by immunoSEQ multiplex PCR, the TCRdb table keeps only in-frame clones and is missing some. Seen here are 65,000 to 85,000 clones, over 9.5% observed once, and the top ten hold over 20%. Sequenced sample: PBMCs. Every receptor here comes from a man aged 60 to 69 in good health and CMV-seropositive. The CDR3 runs from the conserved cysteine through the conserved F or W. The D gene is left open where the match is weak. Some rows have no size entry. The others give once, few or many, or a class for an expanded clone.

V gene,clone size,D gene,J gene,CDR3 DNA,CDR3 protein
TRBV27,few,.,TRBJ1-4,TGTGCCAGCAGTTTAGTAGCTAATGAAAAACTGTTTTTT,CASSLVANEKLFF
TRBV4-1,many,TRBD1,TRBJ2-5,TGCGCCAGCAGCCGGGGGGACAGGGCGGAGACCCAGTACTTC,CASSRGDRAETQYF
TRBV18,.,.,TRBJ1-2,TGTGCCAGCTCACGGGAGGGTAACTATGGCTACACCTTC,CASSREGNYGYTF
TRBV18,many,TRBD1,TRBJ1-4,TGTGCCAGCTCACCACGAAGCGGACAGGGAGAAAAACTGTTTTTT,CASSPRSGQGEKLFF
TRBV28,few,.,TRBJ2-7,TGTGCCCGCAGTGCGGGACAGTCCTACGAGCAGTACTTC,CARSAGQSYEQYF
TRBV2,few,TRBD1,TRBJ2-3,TGTGCCAGCAGCCGTCGGGGACAGGGGATAGATACGCAGTATTTT,CASSRRGQGIDTQYF
TRBV30,.,TRBD1,TRBJ1-5,TGTGCCTGGAGTGTAGGGCAGGGGGCGAGTCAGCCCCAGCATTTT,CAWSVGQGASQPQHF
TRBV29-1,.,TRBD1,TRBJ2-7,TGCAGCGCCACGGACAGGGAGCCTTACGAGCAGTACTTC,CSATDREPYEQYF
TRBV6-5,.,.,TRBJ2-7,TGTGCCAGCAGTGTAGGGCTTGACAGATACGAGCAGTACTTC,CASSVGLDRYEQYF
TRBV4-1,few,TRBD2,TRBJ2-1,TGCGCCAGCAGCCAAGATGTCGGGACTAGCTACAATGGGCAGTTCTTC,CASSQDVGTSYNGQFF
TRBV28,.,TRBD1,TRBJ1-2,TGTGCCAGCAGTTCACCTGGGGACAGCCAACTTCATGGCTACACCTTC,CASSSPGDSQLHGYTF
TRBV2,few,TRBD1,TRBJ1-5,TGTGCCAGCAGCCAGCGGACAGGAAGCAATCAGCCCCAGCATTTT,CASSQRTGSNQPQHF
TRBV18,.,.,TRBJ2-1,TGTGCCAGCTCACCTAGACTAGGTGGGGGATACAATGAGCAGTTCTTC,CASSPRLGGGYNEQFF
TRBV30,.,.,TRBJ2-3,TGTGCCTGGAGGCGGCGCCTCGAAGGAGATACGCAGTATTTT,CAWRRRLEGDTQYF
TRBV5-4,few,TRBD2,TRBJ2-2,TGTGCCAGCAGCCGAACTAGCGGGGGGCTGGGCGGGGAGCTGTTTTTT,CASSRTSGGLGGELFF
TRBV28,few,TRBD1,TRBJ2-7,TGTGCCAGCAGCTTGCCGGGACAGCAAACCTACGAGCAGTACTTC,CASSLPGQQTYEQYF
TRBV7-2,.,.,TRBJ1-5,TGTGCCAGCAGCTTAGGAGGCAGGGAGGGGGTTCATATCAATCAGCCCCAGCATTTT,CASSLGGREGVHINQPQHF
TRBV29-1,few,TRBD2,TRBJ2-1,TGCAGCGCCACGAACCCACTAGCGGGAGTAAGGAGTGAGCAGTTCTTC,CSATNPLAGVRSEQFF
TRBV5-1,.,TRBD2,TRBJ2-1,TGCGCCAGCAGCTTGGCTAGCGGGAGGGCCTACAATGAGCAGTTCTTC,CASSLASGRAYNEQFF
TRBV28,.,TRBD1,TRBJ2-5,TGTGCCAGCAGTTTATTTGGGACAGGGCCCCAAGAGACCCAGTACTTC,CASSLFGTGPQETQYF
TRBV5-6,.,.,TRBJ2-1,TGTGCCAGCAGCTTACTAGCATTCGGTGAGCAGTTCTTC,CASSLLAFGEQFF
TRBV5-1,.,TRBD1,TRBJ1-2,TGCGCCAGCACCTTTGATTTCGGACAGGGCGGTGGCTACACCTTC,CASTFDFGQGGGYTF
TRBV12-5,few,.,TRBJ2-2,TGTGCTAGTATGACTTTATCTACCGGGGAGCTGTTTTTT,CASMTLSTGELFF
TRBV10-3,.,TRBD1,TRBJ1-4,TGTGCCATCAGTGAGGCGGGACAGGGGGCTCACGGTGAAAAACTGTTTTTT,CAISEAGQGAHGEKLFF
TRBV11-2,.,TRBD2,TRBJ2-1,TGTGCCAGCAGCCTAGTGAGCGGGGGCTACAATGAGCAGTTCTTC,CASSLVSGGYNEQFF
TRBV27,.,.,TRBJ1-1,TGTGCCAGCAGTTTATCACAGGGAACTGAAGCTTTCTTT,CASSLSQGTEAFF
TRBV28,.,TRBD2,TRBJ2-3,TGTGCCAGCCAAGATACTAGCGGAGAAGACCGAGGAGATACGCAGTATTTT,CASQDTSGEDRGDTQYF
TRBV6-6,.,TRBD1,TRBJ1-6,TGTGCCAGCAGGCGACAGGGCTCACCCCTCCACTTT,CASRRQGSPLHF
TRBV5-1,.,TRBD1,TRBJ1-2,TGCGCCAGCAGCCAGGGACAGGGGGGCGGCTACACCTTC,CASSQGQGGGYTF
TRBV30,few,TRBD1,TRBJ1-3,TGTGCCTGGAGTACACCAGGTAATGACAGGGGGAGCGAAGGAAACACCATATATTTT,CAWSTPGNDRGSEGNTIYF
TRBV28,few,TRBD2,TRBJ2-3,TGTGCCAGCACCGTAGGGGTAGGCGGGGGGGCAGAAAAGAGAACGCAGTATTTT,CASTVGVGGGAEKRTQYF
TRBV29-1,.,.,TRBJ1-1,TGCAGCGGACAGGTCCCGAACACTGAAGCTTTCTTT,CSGQVPNTEAFF
TRBV9,.,TRBD1,TRBJ1-1,TGTGCCAGCAGCGCGCAGGGGGGATCTACTGAAGCTTTCTTT,CASSAQGGSTEAFF
TRBV7-2,.,TRBD2,TRBJ2-2,TGTGCCAGCAGCTCACAAGGACTAGCGGGAGGAATGACCGGGGAGCTGTTTTTT,CASSSQGLAGGMTGELFF
TRBV11-3,.,TRBD2,TRBJ2-1,TGTGCCAGCAGCCCAGGGACTAGCGGATACAATGAGCAGTTCTTC,CASSPGTSGYNEQFF
TRBV7-7,few,TRBD2,TRBJ2-5,TGTGCTAGCAGCAGCAACAGCGGGAAAGAGACCCAGTACTTC,CASSSNSGKETQYF